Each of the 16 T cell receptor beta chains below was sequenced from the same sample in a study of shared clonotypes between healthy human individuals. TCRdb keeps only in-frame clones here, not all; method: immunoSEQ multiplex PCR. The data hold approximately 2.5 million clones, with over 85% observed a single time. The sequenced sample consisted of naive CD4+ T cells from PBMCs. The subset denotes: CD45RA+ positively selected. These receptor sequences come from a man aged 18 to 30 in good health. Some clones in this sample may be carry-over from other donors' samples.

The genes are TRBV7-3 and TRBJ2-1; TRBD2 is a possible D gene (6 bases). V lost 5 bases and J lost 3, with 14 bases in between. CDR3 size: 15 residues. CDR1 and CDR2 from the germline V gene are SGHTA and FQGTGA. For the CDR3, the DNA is TGTGCCAGCAGCCCGGGGACTGCTCTCTACAATGAGCAGTTCTTC. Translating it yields CASSPGTALYNEQFF.

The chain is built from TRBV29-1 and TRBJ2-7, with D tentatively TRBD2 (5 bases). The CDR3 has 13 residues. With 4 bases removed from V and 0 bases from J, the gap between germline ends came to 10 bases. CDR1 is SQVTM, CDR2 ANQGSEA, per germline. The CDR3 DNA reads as TGCAGCGTTGGAACCGGGGTCTCCTACGAGCAGTACTTC. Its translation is CSVGTGVSYEQYF.

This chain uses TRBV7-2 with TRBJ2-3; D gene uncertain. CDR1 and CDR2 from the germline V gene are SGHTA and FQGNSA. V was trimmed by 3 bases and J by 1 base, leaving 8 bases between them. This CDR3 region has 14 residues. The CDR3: CASSFLIGTDTQYF. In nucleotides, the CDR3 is TGTGCCAGCAGCTTTCTTATCGGCACAGATACGCAGTATTTT.

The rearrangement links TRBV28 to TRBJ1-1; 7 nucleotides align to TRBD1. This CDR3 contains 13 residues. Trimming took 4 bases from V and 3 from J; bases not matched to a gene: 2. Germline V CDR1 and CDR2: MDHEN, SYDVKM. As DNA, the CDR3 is TGTGCCAGCAGTTCGACAGGGTACACTGAAGCTTTCTTT. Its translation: CASSSTGYTEAFF. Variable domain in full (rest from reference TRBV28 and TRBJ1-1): DVKVTQSSRYLVKRTGEKVFLECVQDMDHENMFWYRQDPGLGLRLIYFSYDVKMKEKGDIPEGYSVSREKKERFSLILESASTNQTSMYLCASSSTGYTEAFFGQGTRLTVV.

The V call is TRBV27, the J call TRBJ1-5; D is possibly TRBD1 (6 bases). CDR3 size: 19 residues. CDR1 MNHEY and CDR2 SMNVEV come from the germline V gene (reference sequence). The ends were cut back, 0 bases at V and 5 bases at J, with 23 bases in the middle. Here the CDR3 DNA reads TGTGCCAGCAGTTTATCGAGGAGCCGTTTTGCAGGGGCGGATCAGCCCCAGCATTTT. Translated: CASSLSRSRFAGADQPQHF.

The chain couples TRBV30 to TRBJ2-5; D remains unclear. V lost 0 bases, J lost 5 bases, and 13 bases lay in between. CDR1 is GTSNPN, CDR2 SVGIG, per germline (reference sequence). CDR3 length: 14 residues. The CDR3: CAWSVAFNIETQYF. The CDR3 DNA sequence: TGTGCCTGGAGTGTAGCTTTCAATATCGAGACCCAGTACTTC.

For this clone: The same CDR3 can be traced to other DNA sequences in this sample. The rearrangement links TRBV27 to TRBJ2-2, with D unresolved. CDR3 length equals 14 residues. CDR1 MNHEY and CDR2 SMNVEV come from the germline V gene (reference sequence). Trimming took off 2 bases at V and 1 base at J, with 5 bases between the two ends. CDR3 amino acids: CASSLGQNTGELFF. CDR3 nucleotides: TGTGCCAGCAGTTTAGGGCAGAACACCGGGGAGCTGTTTTTT.

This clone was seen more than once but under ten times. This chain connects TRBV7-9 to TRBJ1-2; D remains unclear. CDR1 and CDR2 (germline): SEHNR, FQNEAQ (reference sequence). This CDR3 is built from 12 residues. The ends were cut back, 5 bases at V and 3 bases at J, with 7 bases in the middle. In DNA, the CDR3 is TGTGCCAGCAGCCCCCCTTACTATGGCTACACCTTC. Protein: CASSPPYYGYTF.

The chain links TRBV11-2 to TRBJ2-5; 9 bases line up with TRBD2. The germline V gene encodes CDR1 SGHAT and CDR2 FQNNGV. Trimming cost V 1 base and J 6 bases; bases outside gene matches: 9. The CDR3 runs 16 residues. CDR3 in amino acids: CASSLADLAGTQTQYF. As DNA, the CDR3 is TGTGCCAGCAGCTTAGCGGACCTAGCGGGAACCCAGACCCAGTACTTC.

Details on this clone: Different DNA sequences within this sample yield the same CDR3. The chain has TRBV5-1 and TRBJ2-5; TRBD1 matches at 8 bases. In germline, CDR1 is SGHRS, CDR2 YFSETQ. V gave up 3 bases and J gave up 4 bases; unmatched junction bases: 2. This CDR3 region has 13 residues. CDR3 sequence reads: CASSSGQGETQYF. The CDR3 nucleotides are TGCGCCAGCAGCTCCGGACAGGGAGAGACCCAGTACTTC.

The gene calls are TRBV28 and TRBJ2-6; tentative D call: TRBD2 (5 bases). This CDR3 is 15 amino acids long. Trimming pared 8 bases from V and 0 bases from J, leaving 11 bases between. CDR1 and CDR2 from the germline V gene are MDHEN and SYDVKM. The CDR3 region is CASSIRGSGANVLTF. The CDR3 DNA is TGTGCCAGCTCTATCCGGGGCTCTGGGGCCAACGTCCTGACTTTC.

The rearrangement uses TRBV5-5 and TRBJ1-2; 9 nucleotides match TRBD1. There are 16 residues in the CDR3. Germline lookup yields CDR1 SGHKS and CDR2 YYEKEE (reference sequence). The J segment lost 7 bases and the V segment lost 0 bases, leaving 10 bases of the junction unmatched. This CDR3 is CASSLVGTGLRGGYTF. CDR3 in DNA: TGTGCCAGCAGCTTGGTGGGGACAGGGTTAAGGGGTGGCTACACCTTC. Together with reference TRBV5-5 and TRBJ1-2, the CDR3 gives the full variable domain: DAGVTQSPTHLIKTRGQQVTLRCSPISGHKSVSWYQQVLGQGPQFIFQYYEKEERGRGNFPDRFSARQFPNYSSELNVNALLLGDSALYLCASSLVGTGLRGGYTFGSGTRLTVV.

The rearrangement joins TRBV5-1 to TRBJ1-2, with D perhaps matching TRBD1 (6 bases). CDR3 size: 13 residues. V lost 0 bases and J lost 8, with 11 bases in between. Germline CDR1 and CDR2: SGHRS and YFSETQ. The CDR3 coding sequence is TGCGCCAGCAGCTTGGCAGGGGAGTCGGGCTACACCTTC. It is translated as CASSLAGESGYTF. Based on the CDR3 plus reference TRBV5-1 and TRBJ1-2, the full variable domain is KAGVTQTPRYLIKTRGQQVTLSCSPISGHRSVSWYQQTPGQGLQFLFEYFSETQRNKGNFPGRFSGRQFSNSRSEMNVSTLELGDSALYLCASSLAGESGYTFGSGTRLTVV.

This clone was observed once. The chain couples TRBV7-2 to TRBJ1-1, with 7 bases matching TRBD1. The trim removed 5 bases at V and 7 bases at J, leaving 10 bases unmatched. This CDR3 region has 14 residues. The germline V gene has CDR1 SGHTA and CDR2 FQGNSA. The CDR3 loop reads CASSPGRGRGEAFF. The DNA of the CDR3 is TGTGCCAGCAGCCCCGGGAGGGGGCGAGGTGAAGCTTTCTTT. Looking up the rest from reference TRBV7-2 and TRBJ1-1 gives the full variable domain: GAGVSQSPSNKVTEKGKDVELRCDPISGHTALYWYRQSLGQGLEFLIYFQGNSAPDKSGLPSDRFSAERTGGSVSTLTIQRTQQEDSAVYLCASSPGRGRGEAFFGQGTRLTVV.

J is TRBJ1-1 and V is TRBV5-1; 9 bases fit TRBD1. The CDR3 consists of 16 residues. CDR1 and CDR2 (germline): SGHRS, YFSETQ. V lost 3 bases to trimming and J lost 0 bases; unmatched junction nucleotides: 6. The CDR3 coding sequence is TGCGCCAGCAGCTCACAGGGGGCCCTCATGAACACTGAAGCTTTCTTT. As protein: CASSSQGALMNTEAFF.

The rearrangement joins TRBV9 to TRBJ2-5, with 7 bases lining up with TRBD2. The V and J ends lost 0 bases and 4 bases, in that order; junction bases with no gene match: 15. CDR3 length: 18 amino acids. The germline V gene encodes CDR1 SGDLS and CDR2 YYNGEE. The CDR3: CASSVGGGPTPDAETQYF. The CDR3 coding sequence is TGTGCCAGCAGCGTAGGGGGAGGGCCCACACCCGATGCAGAGACCCAGTACTTC. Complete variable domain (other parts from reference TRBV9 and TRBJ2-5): DSGVTQTPKHLITATGQRVTLRCSPRSGDLSVYWYQQSLDQGLQFLIQYYNGEERAKGNILERFSAQQFPDLHSELNLSSLELGDSALYFCASSVGGGPTPDAETQYFGPGTRLLVL.